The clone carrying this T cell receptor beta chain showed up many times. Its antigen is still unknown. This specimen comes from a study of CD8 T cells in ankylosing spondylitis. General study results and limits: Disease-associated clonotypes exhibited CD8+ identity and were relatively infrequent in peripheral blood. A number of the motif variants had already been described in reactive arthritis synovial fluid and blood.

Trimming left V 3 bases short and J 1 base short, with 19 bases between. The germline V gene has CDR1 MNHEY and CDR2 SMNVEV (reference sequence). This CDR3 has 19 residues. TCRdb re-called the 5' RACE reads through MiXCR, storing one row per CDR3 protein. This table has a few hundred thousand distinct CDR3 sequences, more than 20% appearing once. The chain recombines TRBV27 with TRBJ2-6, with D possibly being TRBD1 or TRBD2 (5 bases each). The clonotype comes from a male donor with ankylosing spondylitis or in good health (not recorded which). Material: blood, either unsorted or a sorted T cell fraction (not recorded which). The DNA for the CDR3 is TGTGCCAGCAGTTTTGGCCGTTCGGGGAGACAGTCTGGGGCCAACGTCCTGACTTTC. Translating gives CASSFGRSGRQSGANVLTF.